The following is a TCR delta chain sequence with its context. TCRdb re-called the reads through CATT. The data contain thousands of delta-chain clones, 4.5% to 5% of them singletons. The source of the sample is a study of gamma-delta chains in newborns, infants, children. Study information: Polyclonal expansion of innate γδ T cells after birth follows microbial exposure.

CDR1 is TSWWSYY, CDR2 QGS, per germline. V was pared by 2 bases and J by 0 bases, with 10 bases between. There are 15 residues in the CDR3. The TCR originated in a child who was a newborn, infant or young child, either healthy, febrile or measles-vaccinated (not recorded which). The chain links TRDV1 to TRDJ1; possible D gene TRDD2, 5 bases. The sample taken for sequencing was blood. The CDR3 sequence: CALGECFPHTDKLIF. In DNA, the CDR3 is TGTGCTCTTGGGGAATGTTTTCCTCACACCGATAAACTCATCTTT.